Sequencing of this T cell receptor (beta chain) was carried out in a study of shared clonotypes between healthy human individuals. As for the study in general: Aged between 18 and 49, the donors were a couple of women and three men. Study-level results: Sharing across a few donors was seen in 4% to 5% of naive CD4 clonotypes.

The run depth of the assay was deep. Per sorted-subset replicate PCR, input was roughly 200 ng DNA, representing some 30,000 T cell genomes. The table came from immunoSEQ multiplex PCR; TCRdb's copy has only in-frame clones and leaves some out. The sample has approximately 2.3 million clones, more than 80% seen once. Germline assignment: CDR1 SGDLS and CDR2 YYNGEE. The CDR3 is 15 residues long. J lost 10 bases, V lost 4 bases, and 11 bases had no gene match. To note about this clone: The antigen is undetermined.

The material sequenced was naive CD4+ T cells from PBMCs. Specified subset: CD45RA+ positively selected. The origin of this receptor is a man younger than 35 in good health. Some clones in this sample may be carry-over from other donors' samples. This chain uses TRBV9 with TRBJ2-1; TRBD2 agrees at 10 bases. The CDR3 reads CASSLTGTSDREQFF. The CDR3 DNA reads as TGTGCCAGCAGCTTAACCGGGACTAGCGACAGAGAGCAGTTCTTC.